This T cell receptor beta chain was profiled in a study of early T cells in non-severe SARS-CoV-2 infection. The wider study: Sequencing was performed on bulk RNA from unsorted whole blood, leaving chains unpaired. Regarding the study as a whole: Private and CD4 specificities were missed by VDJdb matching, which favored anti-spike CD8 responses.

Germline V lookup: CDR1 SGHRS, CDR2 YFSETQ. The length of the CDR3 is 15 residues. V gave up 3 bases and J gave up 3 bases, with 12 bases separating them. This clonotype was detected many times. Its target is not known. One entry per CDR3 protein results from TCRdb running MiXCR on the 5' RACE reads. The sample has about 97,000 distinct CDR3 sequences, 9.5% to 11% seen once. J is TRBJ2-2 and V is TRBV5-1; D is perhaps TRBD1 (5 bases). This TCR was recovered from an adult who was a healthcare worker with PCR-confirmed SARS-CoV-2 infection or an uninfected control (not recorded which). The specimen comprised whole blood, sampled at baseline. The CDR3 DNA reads TGCGCCAGCAGCTCCAGGGCGTCGGACACCGGGGAGCTGTTTTTT. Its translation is CASSSRASDTGELFF.